This T cell receptor beta chain was observed in a study of shared clonotypes between healthy human individuals. Profiling relied on immunoSEQ multiplex PCR, and the TCRdb table lists in-frame clones only, not all of them. The sample includes some 580,000 clones, roughly 98% of them seen just once. Terminally differentiated effector memory CD45RA+ cells were left out of the naive CD8 fraction, which was CD45RO-negative and positively selected for CCR7. Germline lookup yields CDR1 ENHRY and CDR2 SYGVKD. V lost 11 bases and J lost 0, with 26 bases in between. The CDR3 is made up of 17 amino acids. This TCR derives from a man aged 30 to 39 in good health. The specimen sequenced was naive CD8+ T cells sorted from blood. The V gene is TRBV10-3, the J gene TRBJ2-7; TRBD2 is a possible D gene (6 bases). The CDR3 nucleotides are TGTGCCTCCAAAGTGGGTAGTTCGGGGGTGCTCTCCTACGAGCAGTACTTC. Its protein is CASKVGSSGVLSYEQYF.